The T cell receptor (beta chain) described here comes from a study of cytomegalovirus exposure and HLA in healthy donors. The data were produced by immunoSEQ multiplex PCR, yet TCRdb's version contains in-frame clones alone and is incomplete. The table has some 130,000 clones, around four fifths seen once. V was clipped by 0 bases and J by 6 bases; unmatched bases: 3. Germline V CDR1 and CDR2: SGHRS, YFSETQ. This CDR3 region has 14 residues. The source material was PBMCs. The chain carries TRBV5-1 and TRBJ1-1; 9 bases are shared with TRBD1. This clonotype was sampled from a man aged 25 to 40 in good health and CMV-seropositive. This CDR3 is CASSLGDRVSEAFF. CDR3 in DNA: TGCGCCAGCAGCTTGGGGGACAGGGTGTCTGAAGCTTTCTTT.